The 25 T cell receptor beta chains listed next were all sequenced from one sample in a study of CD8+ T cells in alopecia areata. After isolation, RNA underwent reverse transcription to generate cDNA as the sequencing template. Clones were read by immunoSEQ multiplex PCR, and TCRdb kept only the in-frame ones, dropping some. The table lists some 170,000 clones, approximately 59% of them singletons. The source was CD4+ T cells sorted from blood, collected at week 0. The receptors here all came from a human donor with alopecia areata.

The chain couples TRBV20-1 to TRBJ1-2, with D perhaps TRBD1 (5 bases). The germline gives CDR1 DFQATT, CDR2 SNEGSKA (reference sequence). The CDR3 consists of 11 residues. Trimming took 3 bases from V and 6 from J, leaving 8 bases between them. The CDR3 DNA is TGCAGTGCTAGCCCGGGGGATGGCTACACCTTC. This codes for CSASPGDGYTF.

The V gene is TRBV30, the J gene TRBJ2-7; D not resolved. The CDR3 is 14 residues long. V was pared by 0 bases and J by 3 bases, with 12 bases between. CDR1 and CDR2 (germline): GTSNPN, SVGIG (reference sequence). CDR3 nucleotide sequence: TGTGCCTGGAGTGTACCCCGACACTTCTACGAGCAGTACTTC. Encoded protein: CAWSVPRHFYEQYF.

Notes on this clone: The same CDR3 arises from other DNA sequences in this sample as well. This CDR3 is CSAITGPDTQYF. The CDR3 coding sequence is TGCAGCGCCATTACAGGGCCAGATACGCAGTATTTT. The V gene is TRBV29-1, the J gene TRBJ2-3, with a tentative D call TRBD1 (6 bases). The germline V gene has CDR1 SQVTM and CDR2 ANQGSEA. The CDR3 runs to 12 residues. V was cut by 7 bases and J by 4 bases, with 12 bases left in between.

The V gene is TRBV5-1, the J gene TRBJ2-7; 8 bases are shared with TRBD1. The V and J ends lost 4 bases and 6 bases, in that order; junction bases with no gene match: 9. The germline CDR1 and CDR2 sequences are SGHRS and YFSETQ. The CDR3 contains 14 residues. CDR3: CASSSRTGLSEQYF. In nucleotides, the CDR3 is TGCGCCAGCAGCAGTAGGACAGGGCTCTCCGAGCAGTACTTC.

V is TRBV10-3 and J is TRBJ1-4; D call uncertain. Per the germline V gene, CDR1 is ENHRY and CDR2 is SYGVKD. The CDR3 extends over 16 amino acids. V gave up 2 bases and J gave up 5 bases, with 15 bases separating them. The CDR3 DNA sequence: TGTGCCATCAGTGAGGGTTTGGGGATCCGAAATGAAAAACTGTTTTTT. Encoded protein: CAISEGLGIRNEKLFF.

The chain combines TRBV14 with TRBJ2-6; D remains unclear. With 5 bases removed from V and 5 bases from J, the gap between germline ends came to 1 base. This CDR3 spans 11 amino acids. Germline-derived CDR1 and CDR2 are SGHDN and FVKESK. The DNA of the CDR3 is TGTGCCAGCAGCAGGGCCAACGTCCTGACTTTC. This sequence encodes CASSRANVLTF.

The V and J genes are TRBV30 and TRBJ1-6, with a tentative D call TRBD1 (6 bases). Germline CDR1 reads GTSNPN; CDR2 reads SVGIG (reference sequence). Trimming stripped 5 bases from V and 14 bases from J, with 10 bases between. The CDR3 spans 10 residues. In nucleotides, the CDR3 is TGTGCCTGGGGACAGTCCACCCTCCACTTT. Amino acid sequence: CAWGQSTLHF.

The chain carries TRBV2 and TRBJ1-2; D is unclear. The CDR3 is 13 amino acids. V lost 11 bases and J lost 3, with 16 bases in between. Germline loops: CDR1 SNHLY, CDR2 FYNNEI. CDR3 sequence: CASTLGLHYGYTF. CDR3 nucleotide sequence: TGTGCCTCAACCCTGGGGTTGCACTATGGCTACACCTTC.

The CDR3 bases are TGTGCCTGGAGGCAGGAGCTGACCGGGGAGCTGTTTTTT. Protein: CAWRQELTGELFF. The chain carries TRBV30 and TRBJ2-2; D gene uncertain. In germline, CDR1 is GTSNPN, CDR2 SVGIG (reference sequence). The ends were cut back, 3 bases at V and 5 bases at J, with 10 bases in the middle. There are 13 residues in the CDR3.

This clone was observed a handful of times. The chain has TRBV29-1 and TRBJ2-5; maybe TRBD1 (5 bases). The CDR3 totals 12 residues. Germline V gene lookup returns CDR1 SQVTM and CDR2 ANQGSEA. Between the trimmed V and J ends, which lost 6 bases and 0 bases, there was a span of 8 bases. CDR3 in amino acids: CSVRTNQETQYF. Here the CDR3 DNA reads TGCAGCGTGCGGACAAACCAAGAGACCCAGTACTTC.

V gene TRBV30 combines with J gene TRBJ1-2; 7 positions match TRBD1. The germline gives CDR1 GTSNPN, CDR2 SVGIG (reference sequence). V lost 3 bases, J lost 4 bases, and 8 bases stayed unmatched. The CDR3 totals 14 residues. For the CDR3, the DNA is TGTGCCTGGAGGCGACAGGGAGAAGGCTATGGCTACACCTTC. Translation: CAWRRQGEGYGYTF.

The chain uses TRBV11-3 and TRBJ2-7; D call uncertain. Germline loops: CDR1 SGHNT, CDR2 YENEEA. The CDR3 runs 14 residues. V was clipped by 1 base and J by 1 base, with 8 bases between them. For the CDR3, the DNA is TGTGCCAGCAGCTTAGCACCCCAGTCCTACGAGCAGTACTTC. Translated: CASSLAPQSYEQYF.

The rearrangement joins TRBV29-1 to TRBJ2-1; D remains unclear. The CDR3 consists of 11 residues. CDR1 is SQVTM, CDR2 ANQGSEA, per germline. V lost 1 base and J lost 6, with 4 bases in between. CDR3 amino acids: CSVEAGNEQFF. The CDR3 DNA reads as TGCAGCGTTGAAGCGGGCAATGAGCAGTTCTTC.

The CDR3 spells CASSPDSRNQPQHF. DNA of the CDR3: TGTGCCAGCAGCCCGGACAGCCGCAATCAGCCCCAGCATTTT. The genes are TRBV7-3 and TRBJ1-5, with D perhaps TRBD1 (6 bases). V gave up 5 bases and J gave up 2 bases, with 10 bases separating them. CDR3 length: 14 amino acids. CDR1 and CDR2 from the germline V gene are SGHTA and FQGTGA.

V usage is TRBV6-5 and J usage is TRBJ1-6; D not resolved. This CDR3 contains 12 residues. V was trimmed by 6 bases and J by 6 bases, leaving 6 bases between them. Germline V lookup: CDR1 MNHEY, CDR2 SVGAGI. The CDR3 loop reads CASSFSNSPLHF. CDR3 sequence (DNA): TGTGCCAGCAGCTTTTCTAATTCACCCCTCCACTTT.

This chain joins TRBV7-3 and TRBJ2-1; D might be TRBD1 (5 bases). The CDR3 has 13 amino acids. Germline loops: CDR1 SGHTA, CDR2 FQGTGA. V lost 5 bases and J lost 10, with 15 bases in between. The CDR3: CASSPLAGQEQFF. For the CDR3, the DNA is TGTGCCAGCAGCCCCCTCGCAGGACAAGAGCAGTTCTTC.

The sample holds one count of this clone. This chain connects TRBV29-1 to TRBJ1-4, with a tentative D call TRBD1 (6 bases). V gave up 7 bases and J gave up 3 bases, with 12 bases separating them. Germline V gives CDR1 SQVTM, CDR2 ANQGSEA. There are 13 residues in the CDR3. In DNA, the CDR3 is TGCAGCGCTACGACAGGTTCTAATGAAAAACTGTTTTTT. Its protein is CSATTGSNEKLFF.

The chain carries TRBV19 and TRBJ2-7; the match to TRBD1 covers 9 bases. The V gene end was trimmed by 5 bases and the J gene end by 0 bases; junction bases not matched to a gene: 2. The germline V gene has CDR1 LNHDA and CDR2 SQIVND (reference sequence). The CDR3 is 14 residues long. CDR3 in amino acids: CASSGDRASYEQYF. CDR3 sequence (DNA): TGTGCCAGTAGTGGGGACAGGGCCTCCTACGAGCAGTACTTC.

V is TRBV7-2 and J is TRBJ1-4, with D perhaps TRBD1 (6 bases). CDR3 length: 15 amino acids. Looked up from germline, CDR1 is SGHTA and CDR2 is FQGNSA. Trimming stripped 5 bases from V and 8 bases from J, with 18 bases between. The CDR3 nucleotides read TGTGCCAGCAGCCGCCAGGGACATGCGGGAGAAAAACTGTTTTTT. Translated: CASSRQGHAGEKLFF.

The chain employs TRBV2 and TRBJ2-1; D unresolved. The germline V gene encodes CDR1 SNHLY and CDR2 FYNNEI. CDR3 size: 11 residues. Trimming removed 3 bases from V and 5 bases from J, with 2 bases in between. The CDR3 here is CASSDNNEQFF. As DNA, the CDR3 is TGTGCCAGCAGTGACAACAATGAGCAGTTCTTC.

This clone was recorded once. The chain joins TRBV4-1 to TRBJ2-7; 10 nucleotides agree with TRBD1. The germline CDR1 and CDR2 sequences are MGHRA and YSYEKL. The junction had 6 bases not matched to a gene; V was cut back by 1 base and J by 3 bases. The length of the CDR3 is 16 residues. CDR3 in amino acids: CASSQGDRGLNYEQYF. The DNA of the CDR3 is TGCGCCAGCAGCCAAGGTGACAGGGGGCTTAACTACGAGCAGTACTTC.

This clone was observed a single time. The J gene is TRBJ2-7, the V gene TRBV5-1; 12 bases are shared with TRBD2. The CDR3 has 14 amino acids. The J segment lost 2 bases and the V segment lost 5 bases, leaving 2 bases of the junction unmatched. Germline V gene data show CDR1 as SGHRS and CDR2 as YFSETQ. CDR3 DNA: TGCGCCAGCAGGACTAGCGGGGGCACCTACGAGCAGTACTTC. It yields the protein CASRTSGGTYEQYF.

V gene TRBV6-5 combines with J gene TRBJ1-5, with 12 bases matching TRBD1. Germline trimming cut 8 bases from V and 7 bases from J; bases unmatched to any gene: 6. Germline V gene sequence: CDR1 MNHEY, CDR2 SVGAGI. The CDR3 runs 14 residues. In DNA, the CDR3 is TGTGCCAGCGCGGGGACAGGGGGCGAACAGCCCCAGCATTTT. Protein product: CASAGTGGEQPQHF.

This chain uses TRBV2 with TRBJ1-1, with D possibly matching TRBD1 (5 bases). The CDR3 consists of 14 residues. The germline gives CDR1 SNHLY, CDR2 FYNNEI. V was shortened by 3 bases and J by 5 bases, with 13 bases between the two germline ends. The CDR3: CASSEGRALTEAFF. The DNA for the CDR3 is TGTGCCAGCAGTGAGGGCAGGGCTTTGACTGAAGCTTTCTTT.

CDR3 coding DNA: TGTGCCAGCAGCGTAGACGGACAGGGGTACAATGAGCAGTTCTTC. Protein: CASSVDGQGYNEQFF. The chain carries TRBV9 and TRBJ2-1, with TRBD1 matching over 9 bases. Looked up from germline, CDR1 is SGDLS and CDR2 is YYNGEE. The CDR3 is made up of 15 amino acids. Trimming removed 0 bases from V and 4 bases from J; junction bases left unmatched: 2. Full variable domain (rest looked up from reference TRBV9 and TRBJ2-1): DSGVTQTPKHLITATGQRVTLRCSPRSGDLSVYWYQQSLDQGLQFLIQYYNGEERAKGNILERFSAQQFPDLHSELNLSSLELGDSALYFCASSVDGQGYNEQFFGPGTRLTVL.